This T cell receptor beta chain was recorded in a study of monozygotic twins with inflammatory bowel disease. Germline values: CDR1 MNHEY, CDR2 SVGEGT. CDR3 length: 15 amino acids. General study findings and limits: IBD patients share fewer clonotypes with other people than healthy twins do, especially with disease activity.

A template switching step added UMIs, each with a 6-nucleotide sample barcode. TCRdb reprocessed the 5' RACE reads and stores each CDR3 protein as one record, lacking DNA. This listing includes over 100,000 distinct CDR3 sequences. With regard to this clonotype: The antigen remains unidentified.

The sequencing input was blood. The rearrangement uses TRBV6-2 or TRBV6-3 and TRBJ1-5. The TCR comes from a human donor with ulcerative colitis or Crohn's disease, or a healthy co-twin of an affected twin (not recorded which). CDR3: CASSRGVYSNQPQHF.